Listed below are T cell receptor beta chains from one sample, sequenced in a study of blood T cell repertoires in COVID-19. Assay used: immunoSEQ multiplex PCR; TCRdb lists only in-frame clones, some missing. The sample yields over 250,000 clones, more than 90% seen once. Material: peripheral blood. The receptors were gathered from a person aged 18 to 29 with COVID-19, enrolled during active disease. Each CDR3 is given with its conserved first and last residue. Each record gives: J gene, V gene, CDR3 protein.

J: TRBJ2-7; V: TRBV19; CDR3: CASSIALAGQYEQYF
J: TRBJ2-1; V: TRBV4-1; CDR3: CASSQESRSDEQFF
J: TRBJ1-2; V: TRBV7-8; CDR3: CASSLFDTPDHGYTF
J: TRBJ2-3; V: TRBV30; CDR3: CAWSRTGISTDTQYF
J: TRBJ2-5; V: TRBV19; CDR3: CASSASGNQGETQYF
J: TRBJ2-2; V: TRBV20-1; CDR3: CSASAASGNTGELFF
J: TRBJ2-1; V: TRBV5-1; CDR3: CASSLAVSVEQFF
J: TRBJ2-5; V: TRBV24-1; CDR3: CATSDSQGRGETQYF
J: TRBJ2-5; V: TRBV9; CDR3: CASSASQETQYF
J: TRBJ1-4; V: TRBV5-1; CDR3: CASSGGETNEKLFF
J: TRBJ2-1; V: TRBV5-6; CDR3: CASSLGTGSSYNEQFF
J: TRBJ2-7; V: TRBV25-1; CDR3: CASSEALGADSYEQYF
J: TRBJ2-4; V: TRBV4-1; CDR3: CASSQFRDRDIQYF
J: TRBJ1-1; V: TRBV18; CDR3: CASSPSQEAFF
J: TRBJ2-7; V: TRBV7-9; CDR3: CASSLVGGAGLSSYEQYF
J: TRBJ2-2; V: TRBV30; CDR3: CAWNPGSAGELFF
J: TRBJ2-5; V: TRBV6-5; CDR3: CASRLAGQETQYF
J: TRBJ2-7; V: TRBV28; CDR3: CASSHRDSFSSGSSYEQYF
J: TRBJ2-1; V: TRBV27; CDR3: CASSLGTAPTGGQFF
J: TRBJ1-5; V: TRBV4-3; CDR3: CASSQDPDGRQPQHF
J: TRBJ2-1; V: TRBV27; CDR3: CASSFESSGNEQFF
J: TRBJ2-1; V: TRBV24-1; CDR3: CATSDSGTSGTYEQFF
J: TRBJ1-4; V: TRBV28; CDR3: CASTLGGAGEKLFF
J: TRBJ2-2; V: TRBV9; CDR3: CASSTGVQKTGELFF
J: TRBJ1-6; V: TRBV6-5; CDR3: CASRSTGGYSPLHF
J: TRBJ2-7; V: TRBV28; CDR3: CASSSRQGLQYF
J: TRBJ1-2; V: TRBV21-1; CDR3: CASRVRGGQGRVEDGYTF